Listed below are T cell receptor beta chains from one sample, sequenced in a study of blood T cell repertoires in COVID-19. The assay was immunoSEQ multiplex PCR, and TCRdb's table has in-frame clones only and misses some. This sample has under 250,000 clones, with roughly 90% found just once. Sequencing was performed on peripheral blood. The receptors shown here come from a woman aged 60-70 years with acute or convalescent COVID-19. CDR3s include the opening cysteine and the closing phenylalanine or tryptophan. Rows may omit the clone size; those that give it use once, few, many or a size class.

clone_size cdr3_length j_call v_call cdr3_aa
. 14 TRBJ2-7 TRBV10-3 CATGGAGGPYEQYF
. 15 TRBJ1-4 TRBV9 CASSPDRGGGEKLFF
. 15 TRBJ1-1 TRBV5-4 CASSLRDRGGTEAFF
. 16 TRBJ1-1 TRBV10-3 CAISESGSRQVTEAFF
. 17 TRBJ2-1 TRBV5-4 CASSPAGGLPSYNEQFF
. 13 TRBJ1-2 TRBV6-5 CASSRSENNGYTF
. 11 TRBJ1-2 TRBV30 CAWSVGGGYTF
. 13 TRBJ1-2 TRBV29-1 CSVPTGPNYGYTF
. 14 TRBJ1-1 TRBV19 CASSEQRMNTEAFF
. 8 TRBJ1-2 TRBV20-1 CRGLGYTF
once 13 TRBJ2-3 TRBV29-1 CSVELAITDTQYF
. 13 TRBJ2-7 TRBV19 CASNSGTYNEQYF
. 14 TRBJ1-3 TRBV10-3 CAIRRELSGNTIYF
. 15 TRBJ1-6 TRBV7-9 CASSPVGGYNSPLHF
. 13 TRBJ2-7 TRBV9 CASSVGNSYEQYF
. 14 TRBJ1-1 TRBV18 CASSPLAENTEAFF
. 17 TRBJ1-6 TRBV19 CASSITNRGVWNSPLHF
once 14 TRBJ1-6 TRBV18 CASSPGLENSPLHF
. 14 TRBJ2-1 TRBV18 CASSPPLAFREQFF
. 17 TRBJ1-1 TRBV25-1 CASSEYRPPGQDTEAFF
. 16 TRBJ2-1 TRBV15 CATSSLKRERRNEQFF
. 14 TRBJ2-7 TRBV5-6 CASSMDRASYEQYF
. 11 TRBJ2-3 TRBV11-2 CASSLRTLQYF
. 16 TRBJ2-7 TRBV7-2 CASSLDRTSGTYEQYF
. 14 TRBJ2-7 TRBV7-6 CASSPGQGLYEQYF
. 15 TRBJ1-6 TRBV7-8 CASSLALTANSPLHF
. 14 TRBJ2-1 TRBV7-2 CASSFRGPYNEQFF
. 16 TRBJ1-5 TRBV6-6 CASSFRAGVTNQPQHF
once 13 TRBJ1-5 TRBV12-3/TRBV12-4 CASSLGARQPQHF
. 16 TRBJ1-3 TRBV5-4 CASSSGRTGRENTIYF
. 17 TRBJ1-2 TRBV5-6 CASSPDWSDRGYYGYTF
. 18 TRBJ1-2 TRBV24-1 CATSDVDRDRGVVRGYTF
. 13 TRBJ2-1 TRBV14 CASSLTQGNEQFF
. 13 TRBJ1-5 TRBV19 CASGGTGNQPQHF
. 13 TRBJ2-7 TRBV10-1 CASSRDRGYEQYF
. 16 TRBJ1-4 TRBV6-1 CASSEMIGTGNEKLFF
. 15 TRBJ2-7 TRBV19 CASMDGAGASYEQYF
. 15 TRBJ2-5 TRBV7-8 CASSQGRAVQETQYF
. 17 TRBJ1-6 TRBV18 CASSPPGQGALNSPLHF
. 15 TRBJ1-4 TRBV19 CASKESPVANEKLFF
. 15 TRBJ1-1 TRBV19 CASLKRARGQTEAFF
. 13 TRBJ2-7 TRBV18 CASSPAVSYEQYF
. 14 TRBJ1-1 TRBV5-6 CASSQRGGDTEAFF
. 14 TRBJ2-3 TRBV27 CASARGASTDTQYF
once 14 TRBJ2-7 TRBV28 CASSSQGALDEQYF
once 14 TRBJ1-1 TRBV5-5 CASSLAGNYTEAFF
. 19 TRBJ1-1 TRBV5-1 CASSLGQASRSAMNTEAFF
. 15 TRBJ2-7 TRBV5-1 CASSLGGGARYEQYF
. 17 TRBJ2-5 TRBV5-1 CASSPGLAGGSQETQYF
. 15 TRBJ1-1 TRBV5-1 CASTRTGGMNTEAFF
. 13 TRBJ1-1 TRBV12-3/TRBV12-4 CASGKTVEAEAFF
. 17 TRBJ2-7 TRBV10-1 CASSKAVSAGGPYEQYF
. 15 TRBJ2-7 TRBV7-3 CASSFGTSGDYEQYF
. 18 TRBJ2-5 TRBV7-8 CASSTGVRAGGFQETQYF
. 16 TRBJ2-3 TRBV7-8 CASSLWTGLNTDTQYF
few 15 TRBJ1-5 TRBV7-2 CASSSRTGPNQPQHF
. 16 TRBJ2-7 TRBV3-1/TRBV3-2 CASSYLRSGVGYEQYF